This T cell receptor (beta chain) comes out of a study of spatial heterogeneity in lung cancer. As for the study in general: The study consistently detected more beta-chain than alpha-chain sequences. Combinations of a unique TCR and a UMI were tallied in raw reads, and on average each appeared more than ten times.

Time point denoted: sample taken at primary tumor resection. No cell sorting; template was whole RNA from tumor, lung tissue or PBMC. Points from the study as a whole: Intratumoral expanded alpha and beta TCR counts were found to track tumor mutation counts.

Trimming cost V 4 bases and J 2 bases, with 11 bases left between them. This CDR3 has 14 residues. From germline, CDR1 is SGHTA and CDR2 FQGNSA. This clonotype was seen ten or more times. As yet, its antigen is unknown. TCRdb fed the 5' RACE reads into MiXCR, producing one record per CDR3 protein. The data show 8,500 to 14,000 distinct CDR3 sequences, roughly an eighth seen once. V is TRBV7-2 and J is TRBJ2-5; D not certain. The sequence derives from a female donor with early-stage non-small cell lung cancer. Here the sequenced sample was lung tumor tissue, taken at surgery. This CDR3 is CASSSAWGQETQYF. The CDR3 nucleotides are TGTGCCAGCAGCTCGGCTTGGGGACAAGAGACCCAGTACTTC.